One sample yielded the 18 T cell receptor beta chains listed below, sequenced in a study of tumor-infiltrating lymphocytes in primary liver carcinoma (dated by TCRdb to between 2016 and 2019). TCRdb names Illumina HiSeq 2500 as the instrument used. Starting from about 500 ng total RNA, TCRbeta-specific cDNA was produced by reverse transcription with a constant-region primer and ProtoScript II reverse transcriptase. TCRbeta libraries were built with three nested multiplex PCR rounds, a slightly modified ARM-PCR procedure. Each of the first two PCR rounds ran for around 9 cycles and used multiplex TRBV1-TRBV30 forward primers together with a Cbeta reverse primer. Clones were called with MiXCR by TCRdb after fastp trimmed the public reads at Q25, and only in-frame beta chains were retained. Entries that share a CDR3 protein sequence are merged under the most common genes and DNA. The sample table holds approximately 320,000 distinct CDR3 sequences, of which 50% to 75% were seen once. Around 15% of the sample is held by the ten biggest clonotypes.

Blood RNA was extracted from unsorted whole blood with TRIzol reagent; germline DNA came from the DNeasy Blood & Tissue kit. The sequenced sample consisted of peripheral blood. These receptors were taken from a woman under 40 with primary liver carcinoma and hepatitis B virus infection.

Remarks on this clonotype: A much more abundant neighbour one base away suggests this may be a read error. This chain joins TRBV12-5 and TRBJ2-4, with 7 bases that match TRBD2. CDR3 size: 14 residues. The junction had 8 bases not matched to a gene; V was cut back by 4 bases and J by 8 bases. In germline, CDR1 is LGHNT, CDR2 FRNRAP. The CDR3 DNA follows: TGTGCTAGTGGTTCGTCCTGGGGAGGGGACATTCAGTACTTC. Translating it yields CASGSSWGGDIQYF.

This chain joins TRBV11-2 and TRBJ2-3; TRBD1 might be the D (5 bases). V shed 1 base and J shed 7 bases, with 15 bases lying between them. Germline V gene data show CDR1 as SGHAT and CDR2 as FQNNGV. The CDR3 has 15 residues. The CDR3 region has the DNA TGTGCCAGCAGCTTAGGGGGCCGCGCGGCACATACGCAGTATTTT. Translating gives CASSLGGRAAHTQYF.

This clonotype has more than one count but fewer than ten. The chain employs TRBV4-1 and TRBJ1-1, with D perhaps matching TRBD1 (5 bases). The germline V gene has CDR1 MGHRA and CDR2 YSYEKL. V lost 3 bases, J lost 1 base, and 12 bases lay in between. The CDR3 is 15 amino acids. The chain's CDR3 is CASSQQGFGNTEAFF. In nucleotides, the CDR3 is TGCGCCAGCAGCCAGCAGGGCTTCGGGAACACTGAAGCTTTCTTT.

In the case of this clonotype: Likely a read error: the CDR3 ends without its conserved phenylalanine or tryptophan. This chain uses TRBV11-2 with TRBJ2-1; 8 bases match TRBD1. Trimming at V came to 9 bases and at J to 8 bases, leaving 15 bases not matched to a gene. The germline V gene encodes CDR1 SGHAT and CDR2 FQNNGV. This CDR3 region has 15 residues. The CDR3 DNA is TGTGCCAGTAGCGCCAGGACAGGGACGTACGATGAGCAGTTCGTC. Amino acid sequence: CASSARTGTYDEQFV.

The V call is TRBV28, the J call TRBJ2-7, with TRBD1 matching 10 bases. V lost 4 bases and J lost 6; bases outside the gene matches: 9. Germline V gene sequence: CDR1 MDHEN, CDR2 SYDVKM. The CDR3 extends over 15 amino acids. The CDR3 region is CASSYGGQGLGEQYF. The DNA for the CDR3 is TGTGCCAGCAGTTATGGGGGACAGGGGTTGGGCGAGCAGTACTTC.

As regards this clonotype: The junction shows a germline mismatch at one end, possibly a read error. This chain joins TRBV11-2 and TRBJ2-7, with 14 nucleotides matching TRBD2. The CDR3 has 17 residues. From germline, CDR1 is SGHAT and CDR2 FQNNGV. The CDR3 coding sequence is TGTGCCAGTAGCACGGGACTAGCGGGAGTCGGGTCCTACAAGCAGTACTTC. It translates to CASSTGLAGVGSYKQYF.

The CDR3 DNA reads TGTGCCAGCAGTCCCCCGGGGCAGGGGATCACAGATACGCAGTATTTT. Protein sequence: CASSPPGQGITDTQYF. The chain is built from TRBV28 and TRBJ2-3; D may be TRBD1 (6 bases). CDR1 and CDR2 from the germline V gene are MDHEN and SYDVKM. V lost 5 bases to trimming and J lost 2 bases, with 17 bases between them. CDR3 size: 16 residues.

V gene TRBV5-6 combines with J gene TRBJ2-7, with D possibly TRBD2 on 5 matching bases. Germline V gives CDR1 SGHDT, CDR2 YYEEEE. CDR3 length equals 11 residues. The germline V and J ends were trimmed by 2 bases and 7 bases, with 7 bases remaining between them. This CDR3 reads CASSLLGEQYF. The CDR3 DNA sequence: TGTGCCAGCAGCTTACTAGGAGAGCAGTACTTC.

Note on this clonotype: The junction departs from the called germline gene at one end, perhaps through a read error. This chain connects TRBV29-1 to TRBJ2-1; 9 bases line up with TRBD1. The CDR3 contains 14 residues. The germline V gene encodes CDR1 SQVTM and CDR2 ANQGSEA. This CDR3 is CSGGDRASYYEQFF. The CDR3 DNA reads as TGCAGCGGCGGGGACAGGGCCTCCTACTATGAGCAGTTCTTC.

The chain links TRBV28 to TRBJ1-1; D not certain. CDR3 length equals 11 residues. The V gene's germline CDR1 is MDHEN and CDR2 SYDVKM. V was trimmed by 4 bases and J by 5 bases, leaving 5 bases between them. The CDR3 sequence: CASSSLTEAFF. CDR3 nucleotides: TGTGCCAGCAGTTCCCTAACTGAAGCTTTCTTT.

In the case of this clonotype: One end of the junction is discordant with germline, which a read error may explain. The chain employs TRBV29-1 and TRBJ2-7; 8 bases match TRBD1. Germline V gene lookup returns CDR1 SQVTM and CDR2 ANQGSEA. The CDR3 is 13 amino acids. CDR3 in amino acids: CGVKDRGSTEQYF. The CDR3, as DNA: TGTGGCGTCAAAGACAGGGGAAGTACCGAGCAGTACTTC.

This chain uses TRBV30 with TRBJ2-7; D possibly corresponds to TRBD1 (5 bases). V lost 3 bases and J 6 bases, leaving 18 bases between the germline ends. Germline loops: CDR1 GTSNPN, CDR2 SVGIG (reference sequence). The CDR3 has 14 residues. CDR3 nucleotides: TGTGCCTGGAGCAGGACAAGGCCCCCAGGCGAGCAGTACTTC. Translating it yields CAWSRTRPPGEQYF. The full variable domain, in which reference TRBV30 and TRBJ2-7 provide the parts outside the CDR3, is SQTIHQWPATLVQPVGSPLSLECTVEGTSNPNLYWYRQAAGRGLQLLFYSVGIGQISSEVPQNLSASRPQDRQFILSSKKLLLSDSGFYLCAWSRTRPPGEQYFGPGTRLTVT.

V and J are TRBV6-5 and TRBJ2-5; 8 nucleotides match TRBD2. The V segment lost 6 bases and the J segment 4 bases; nucleotides outside the gene matches: 7. The CDR3 extends over 14 amino acids. CDR1 is MNHEY, CDR2 SVGAGI, per germline. Here the CDR3 reads CASSYRGGRETQYF. The CDR3 coding sequence is TGTGCCAGCAGCTACCGGGGGGGCCGAGAGACCCAGTACTTC.

Concerning this clonotype itself: A read error may produce the germline difference seen at one junction end. The chain joins TRBV12-3 or TRBV12-4 to TRBJ1-2; the D gene is possibly TRBD1 (5 bases). This CDR3 spans 17 amino acids. In DNA form, the CDR3 reads TGTGCCAACAGTTTGAGCGGGACGCAGGACGGGAACTATGGCTACACCTTC. Amino acids: CANSLSGTQDGNYGYTF.

As to this clonotype: One base away lies a much larger clone, so this may be a sequencing read error. The chain is built from TRBV4-1 and TRBJ2-2, with TRBD2 identical over 12 bases. The CDR3 consists of 18 residues. Germline CDR1 and CDR2: MGHRA and YSYEKL. The CDR3 here is CASSPSLAGGTNTRELFF. The CDR3 DNA is TGCGCCAGCAGCCCCTCACTAGCGGGAGGTACGAACACCAGGGAGCTGTTTTTT.

The genes are TRBV6-5 and TRBJ1-2; D remains ambiguous. The CDR3 loop spans 12 amino acids. Trimming stripped 3 bases from V and 8 bases from J, with 10 bases between. Germline lookup yields CDR1 MNHEY and CDR2 SVGAGI. CDR3 in DNA: TGTGCCAGCAGTTATGGACCTGGGGGCTACACCTTC. Amino acids: CASSYGPGGYTF.

Details on this clonotype: One base away lies a much larger clone, so this may be a sequencing read error. The chain links TRBV11-3 to TRBJ1-1; 9 bases are a match to TRBD1. The CDR3 has 13 residues. Germline-derived CDR1 and CDR2 are SGHNT and YENEEA. Here the CDR3 DNA reads TGTGCCAGCAGCCGGACAGGGGAACGGGAAGCTTCCTTT. Translation: CASSRTGEREASF.

In this sample, this clonotype turned up many times. This sequence joins TRBV4-1 and TRBJ2-7, with TRBD2 as a possible D gene (5 bases). Germline V CDR1 and CDR2: MGHRA, YSYEKL. Trimming shortened V by 4 bases and J by 0 bases, and 10 bases separated the two germline ends. The CDR3 length is 14 residues. CDR3 region: CASSPSGSSYEQYF. CDR3 DNA sequence: TGCGCCAGCAGCCCCAGCGGTAGCTCCTACGAGCAGTACTTC.